Listed here are 3 T cell receptor beta chains from one sample, sequenced in a study of technical replicates of blood from several donors. TCRdb's table, derived via immunoSEQ multiplex PCR, lists solely in-frame clones and lacks some. The sample has tens of thousands of clones, around 95% seen once. Material for sequencing was T cells isolated from PBMCs. These receptors all stem from a human donor in good health.

This clone has a single count. V is TRBV4-1 and J is TRBJ2-1, with D possibly matching TRBD1 (8 bases). The CDR3 totals 15 residues. V was shortened by 7 bases and J by 9 bases, with 22 bases between the two germline ends. Germline V gene lookup returns CDR1 MGHRA and CDR2 YSYEKL. CDR3 amino acids: CASTVGQGGLGEQFF. CDR3 bases: TGCGCCAGCACCGTCGGACAGGGAGGGTTGGGTGAGCAGTTCTTC.

The sample holds one count of this clone. The chain uses TRBV5-1 and TRBJ2-3, with a weak D call TRBD2 (6 bases). Germline V CDR1 and CDR2: SGHRS, YFSETQ. The V and J ends lost 2 bases and 0 bases respectively, with 13 bases between them. This CDR3 is built from 16 residues. The CDR3 spells CASSFPSEPSTDTQYF. The CDR3 DNA reads TGCGCCAGCAGCTTCCCTAGCGAACCTAGCACAGATACGCAGTATTTT.

This chain joins TRBV28 and TRBJ1-2, with D possibly TRBD1 on 6 matching bases. The CDR3 contains 14 residues. V lost 6 bases to trimming and J lost 4 bases, with 15 bases between them. Germline CDR1 and CDR2: MDHEN and SYDVKM. The CDR3 DNA follows: TGTGCCAGCAGCATACCTGACAGGAGCTATGGCTACACCTTC. Translation gives CASSIPDRSYGYTF.